The 7 T cell receptor beta chains below come from one sample, sequenced in a study of CD8+ T cells in alopecia areata. RNA was extracted and reverse transcribed into cDNA as the sequencing template. The method was immunoSEQ multiplex PCR; TCRdb's version includes in-frame clones alone and lacks a portion of them. The sample consists of over 95,000 clones, approximately 66% of them appearing once. Indicated treatment: oral pan-JAK inhibitor, 5-10 mg twice daily. The specimen comprised CD8+ T cells sorted from blood, sampled at week 4, from a patient treated with tofacitinib. The receptors stem from a human donor with alopecia areata.

The J gene is TRBJ1-2, the V gene TRBV15; D is uncertain. Deletions cut 3 bases from V and 4 bases from J, with 18 bases between. The germline gives CDR1 LNHNV, CDR2 YYDKDF (reference sequence). The CDR3 extends over 16 amino acids. The CDR3 sequence is CATSSPNPTSFYGYTF. The CDR3 DNA follows: TGTGCCACCAGCAGCCCCAACCCCACATCGTTCTATGGCTACACCTTC.

The genes are TRBV27 and TRBJ2-6; 11 nucleotides agree with TRBD2. CDR3 size: 17 residues. V lost 8 bases to trimming and J lost 0 bases; unmatched junction nucleotides: 6. Germline V gene lookup returns CDR1 MNHEY and CDR2 SMNVEV (reference sequence). CDR3 sequence: CASRGTSGSSGANVLTF. The CDR3, as DNA: TGTGCCAGCCGCGGGACTAGCGGATCCTCTGGGGCCAACGTCCTGACTTTC.

There are a few counts of this clone. The V call is TRBV14, the J call TRBJ2-1, with D possibly TRBD2 on 5 matching bases. Trimming cost V 6 bases and J 5 bases, with 11 bases left between them. Germline values: CDR1 SGHDN, CDR2 FVKESK. The CDR3 covers 13 residues. CDR3 amino acids: CASRKSGNNEQFF. As DNA, the CDR3 is TGTGCCAGCAGGAAGTCCGGGAACAATGAGCAGTTCTTC.

This chain joins TRBV19 and TRBJ2-1; D is unclear. V was cut by 10 bases and J by 8 bases, with 12 bases left in between. Looked up from germline, CDR1 is LNHDA and CDR2 is SQIVND (reference sequence). The CDR3 is 11 residues long. Here the CDR3 DNA reads TGTGCCATCGCAACGGGCGATGAGCAGTTCTTC. Translating gives CAIATGDEQFF.

The rearrangement joins TRBV2 to TRBJ2-1, with 9 bases identical to TRBD1. The CDR3 contains 15 residues. The ends lost 7 bases at V and 5 bases at J; junction bases unmatched: 9. Germline-derived CDR1 and CDR2 are SNHLY and FYNNEI. The DNA of the CDR3 is TGTGCCAGCACCTCCGGGACAGGGTTCCACAATGAGCAGTTCTTC. This translates into CASTSGTGFHNEQFF. Drawing the rest from reference TRBV2 and TRBJ2-1, the complete variable domain is EPEVTQTPSHQVTQMGQEVILRCVPISNHLYFYWYRQILGQKVEFLVSFYNNEISEKSEIFDDQFSVERPDGSNFTLKIRSTKLEDSAMYFCASTSGTGFHNEQFFGPGTRLTVL.

The rearrangement joins TRBV20-1 to TRBJ2-5; D is uncertain. This CDR3 region has 11 residues. Trimming cost V 5 bases and J 5 bases, with 9 bases left between them. Germline V gene data show CDR1 as DFQATT and CDR2 as SNEGSKA (reference sequence). CDR3 in amino acids: CSAQEWETQYF. CDR3 nucleotide sequence: TGCAGTGCTCAGGAGTGGGAGACCCAGTACTTC.

This clone was picked up one time. The V and J genes are TRBV25-1 and TRBJ2-5; 7 bases agree with TRBD2. V lost 3 bases, J lost 5 bases, and 12 bases stayed unmatched. Germline values: CDR1 MGHDK, CDR2 SYGVNS. The CDR3 has 16 residues. CDR3 protein: CASSEGRLAHGETQYF. The CDR3 nucleotides are TGTGCCAGCAGTGAGGGGCGACTAGCCCATGGGGAGACCCAGTACTTC.